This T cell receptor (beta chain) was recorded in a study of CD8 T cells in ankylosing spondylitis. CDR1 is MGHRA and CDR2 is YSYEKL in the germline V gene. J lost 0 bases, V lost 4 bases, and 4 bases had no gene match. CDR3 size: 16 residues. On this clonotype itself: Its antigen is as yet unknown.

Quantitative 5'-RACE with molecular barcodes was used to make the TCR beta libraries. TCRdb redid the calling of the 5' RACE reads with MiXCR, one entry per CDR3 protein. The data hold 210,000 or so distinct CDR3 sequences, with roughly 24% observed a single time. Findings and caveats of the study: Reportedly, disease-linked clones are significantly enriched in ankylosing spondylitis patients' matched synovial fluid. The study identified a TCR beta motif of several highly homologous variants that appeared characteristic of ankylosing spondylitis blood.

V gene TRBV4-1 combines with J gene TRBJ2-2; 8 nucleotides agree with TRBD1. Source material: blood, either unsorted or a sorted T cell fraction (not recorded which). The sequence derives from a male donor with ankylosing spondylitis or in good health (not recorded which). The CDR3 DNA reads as TGCGCCAGCAGCCCGCGACAGGGGACGAACACCGGGGAGCTGTTTTTT. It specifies CASSPRQGTNTGELFF.